This is a list of T cell receptor beta chains from one sample in a study of cytomegalovirus exposure and HLA in healthy donors. Sequenced by immunoSEQ multiplex PCR; TCRdb stores in-frame clones only, minus some. The sample lists 72,000 or so clones, less than 70% occurring once. The specimen sequenced was PBMCs. These receptors all come from a woman aged 50 to 65 in good health and CMV-seronegative. Each CDR3 is given without its conserved first and last residue.

v_call	j_call	cdr3_aa
TRBV6-6	TRBJ1-1	ASSFQGKMAF
TRBV5-6	TRBJ2-7	ASSLGPQGIGSYEQY
TRBV5-1	TRBJ2-3	ASRPGLADSTDTQY
TRBV27	TRBJ2-7	ASSFSVLSYEQY
TRBV29-1	TRBJ1-2	SVGDRGLVYGYT
TRBV7-9	TRBJ2-7	ASSLEGLAGGSEQY
TRBV7-9	TRBJ1-1	ASSLGLAGKIEAF
TRBV5-1	TRBJ2-3	ASSFTGLAADTQY
TRBV28	TRBJ1-4	ASSLGQENEKLF
TRBV2	TRBJ2-3	ASGGERGGSADTQY
TRBV14	TRBJ2-3	ASSQDRYLAGGSTDTQY
TRBV7-9	TRBJ1-2	ASSSNYGYT
TRBV6-5	TRBJ1-1	ASSHRGPNTEAF
TRBV28	TRBJ1-3	ASSFRSAGNTIY
TRBV9	TRBJ1-2	ASSVGVWTDYGYT
TRBV13	TRBJ2-4	ASSPVGLPHIQY
TRBV5-1	TRBJ1-2	ASSPDRDRLSYGYT
TRBV27	TRBJ1-1	ASSPVGTGDTEAF
TRBV19	TRBJ2-5	ASNSPGLAGEETQY
TRBV5-1	TRBJ2-3	ASSPTVTSTDTQY
TRBV13	TRBJ1-5	ASSLGQGRQPQH
TRBV7-6	TRBJ2-1	ASSLGVSSDEQF
TRBV6-6	TRBJ2-3	ASTGGADTDTQY
TRBV2	TRBJ1-3	ASTTAQGSGNTIY
TRBV10-2	TRBJ2-7	ASSPGTGSREQY
TRBV4-3	TRBJ2-3	ASSQDPAGGVQDTQY
TRBV5-1	TRBJ2-3	ASSLATSGTSTDTQY
TRBV6-1	TRBJ2-7	ASRLAVGYEQY
TRBV2	TRBJ1-2	ASSDRGPYGYT
TRBV15	TRBJ1-4	ATSRPLAGGVNEKLF
TRBV4-3	TRBJ2-5	ASSQSRERGETQY
TRBV10-1	TRBJ2-1	ASSQGAPEAGGIYNEQF
TRBV20-1	TRBJ1-4	SASPYEKLF
TRBV27	TRBJ1-5	ASSSGQPSNQPQH
TRBV5-4	TRBJ1-1	ASSFNPDRGAEAF
TRBV9	TRBJ2-3	ASPRTDTQY
TRBV7-2	TRBJ2-5	ASSLAAIVGRGETQY
TRBV29-1	TRBJ2-7	SVADRGYEQY
TRBV9	TRBJ2-3	VSSAGLAGGGTDTQY
TRBV30	TRBJ2-7	ARSGTGAYEQY
TRBV29-1	TRBJ2-5	SVEGGGEGRETQY
TRBV15	TRBJ1-1	ATSGHMNTEAF
TRBV28	TRBJ1-5	ASSSQGREQPQH
TRBV5-6	TRBJ1-2	ASSIGQGEYSNYGYT
TRBV9	TRBJ2-3	ASSPRTSGTSTDTQY
TRBV10-1	TRBJ2-7	ASSQTRRSYEQY
TRBV29-1	TRBJ2-7	SATGGGSYEQY
TRBV18	TRBJ1-1	ASSTRQADEAF
TRBV29-1	TRBJ2-5	SVDGSTGSETQY